The 21 T cell receptor beta chains below come from one sample, sequenced in a study of monozygotic twins with inflammatory bowel disease. TCRdb re-called the 5' RACE reads; every CDR3 protein appears as one record, without DNA. This table lists 110,000 to 150,000 distinct CDR3 sequences. Source material: blood. Receptors were obtained from a human donor with ulcerative colitis or Crohn's disease, or a healthy co-twin of an affected twin (not recorded which).

This rearrangement joins TRBV29-1 to TRBJ1-1; TCRdb names TRBD1, which stays unverified in the absence of DNA. The CDR3 covers 13 residues. Germline V gene data show CDR1 as SQVTM and CDR2 as ANQGSEA. CDR3 region: CSVTGGRNTEAFF.

The gene calls are TRBV19 and TRBJ2-2; the TRBD2 assignment by TCRdb is unverifiable without DNA. Germline V gives CDR1 LNHDA, CDR2 SQIVND (reference sequence). CDR3 length: 15 amino acids. The CDR3 reads CASSSSGRATGELFF.

This rearrangement joins TRBV5-1 to TRBJ2-5. Germline CDR1 reads SGHRS; CDR2 reads YFSETQ. The CDR3 totals 12 residues. CDR3: CASRRPKETQYF.

The rearrangement links TRBV12-3 or TRBV12-4 to TRBJ1-1. The CDR3 sequence is 15 residues long. CDR3 protein: CASNLLGGVNTEAFF.

The chain joins TRBV3-1 to TRBJ1-5; absent DNA, TCRdb's TRBD1 call cannot be checked. Germline CDR1 LGHDT, CDR2 YNNKEL (reference sequence). CDR3 length: 12 residues. The CDR3 sequence is CASSQGAQPQHF.

V is TRBV19 and J is TRBJ1-5; the TCRdb call, TRBD1, lacks DNA for checking. The CDR3 is made up of 14 amino acids. CDR1 and CDR2 (germline): LNHDA, SQIVND (reference sequence). CDR3 protein: CASSIEDRGQPQHF.

The chain links TRBV7-2 to TRBJ1-2; with no DNA, the TCRdb D assignment of TRBD1 cannot be verified. The CDR3 is made up of 15 amino acids. CDR1 and CDR2 (germline): SGHTA, FQGNSA. CDR3 residues: CASSLSGAVPYGYTF.

The V call is TRBV6-1, the J call TRBJ2-4; TCRdb's D call of TRBD1 is untestable without DNA. Germline CDR1 and CDR2: MNHNS and SASEGT. This CDR3 has 16 residues. The CDR3: CASRQGAAVAKNIQYF.

This rearrangement joins TRBV27 to TRBJ1-6; TCRdb lists TRBD1, though no DNA is available to test this call. The CDR3 consists of 15 residues. CDR1 is MNHEY, CDR2 SMNVEV, per germline (reference sequence). The CDR3 reads CASSSGQTFFPPLHF.

The CDR3 loop reads CASSLGGDTQYF. V gene TRBV5-6 combines with J gene TRBJ2-3. This CDR3 has 12 residues. Germline V gene sequence: CDR1 SGHDT, CDR2 YYEEEE.

The V call is TRBV5-1, the J call TRBJ2-3; TCRdb returns TRBD1, unconfirmable since there is no DNA. The CDR3 spans 14 residues. Per the germline V gene, CDR1 is SGHRS and CDR2 is YFSETQ. The CDR3 sequence is CASRSGARTDTQYF. Full variable domain (rest looked up from reference TRBV5-1 and TRBJ2-3): KAGVTQTPRYLIKTRGQQVTLSCSPISGHRSVSWYQQTPGQGLQFLFEYFSETQRNKGNFPGRFSGRQFSNSRSEMNVSTLELGDSALYLCASRSGARTDTQYFGPGTRLTVL.

This chain uses TRBV20-1 with TRBJ1-3; no DNA is available, so the TRBD1 call from TCRdb remains unchecked. The CDR3 has 16 amino acids. CDR1 is DFQATT and CDR2 is SNEGSKA in the germline V gene (reference sequence). The CDR3 sequence: CSARERGQGSGNTIYF.

V and J are TRBV28 and TRBJ2-5. Germline V gene sequence: CDR1 MDHEN, CDR2 SYDVKM. The CDR3 is 14 amino acids. The CDR3 here is CASSFTGYQETQYF.

V and J are TRBV30 and TRBJ1-2. Germline values: CDR1 GTSNPN, CDR2 SVGIG (reference sequence). CDR3 size: 11 residues. This chain's CDR3 is CAWSGGNGYTF.

The chain uses TRBV5-1 and TRBJ1-1. The CDR3 contains 17 residues. Per germline, CDR1 SGHRS and CDR2 YFSETQ. The CDR3 sequence: CASSWMGYGGVNTEAFF.

The rearrangement joins TRBV19 to TRBJ2-5; TCRdb proposes TRBD1, but this gene call is untestable without DNA. The CDR3 covers 13 residues. Germline lookup yields CDR1 LNHDA and CDR2 SQIVND (reference sequence). CDR3 protein: CASGDSNQETQYF.

The CDR3 sequence: CASRWTSYNEQFF. This chain links TRBV12-3 or TRBV12-4 with TRBJ2-1. There are 13 residues in the CDR3.

This sequence joins TRBV6-2 or TRBV6-3 and TRBJ2-7; checking the TCRdb D call of TRBD1 is not possible without DNA. The germline V gene encodes CDR1 MNHEY and CDR2 SVGEGT. The CDR3 has 13 residues. CDR3 in amino acids: CASRPQGSDEQYF.

The rearrangement links TRBV27 to TRBJ2-1; checking the TCRdb D call of TRBD2 is not possible without DNA. CDR3 length: 14 amino acids. The germline gives CDR1 MNHEY, CDR2 SMNVEV (reference sequence). Here the CDR3 reads CASLSGRAHGEQFF.

The chain recombines TRBV11-2 with TRBJ2-3; absent DNA, TCRdb's TRBD1 call cannot be checked. CDR3 length: 15 residues. Germline values: CDR1 SGHAT, CDR2 FQNNGV. The CDR3 spells CASSLEGAGADTQYF.

V usage is TRBV6-5 and J usage is TRBJ2-3; TCRdb's D call, TRBD2, is unchecked because there is no DNA. Germline CDR1 MNHEY, CDR2 SVGAGI. The CDR3 covers 16 residues. The CDR3 loop is CASSRVRGPYTDTQYF.